These T cell receptor beta chains were read from a single sample in a study of T cells in placental villitis. Only in-frame clones appear in the TCRdb table, and some are missing; sequencing was by immunoSEQ multiplex PCR. The data show roughly 810 clones, less than 90% seen once. Sequences were obtained from placental tissue containing maternal and fetal cells. The receptors derive from a human patient with villitis of unknown etiology; the placental T cells may come from both mother and fetus. CDR3s include the opening cysteine and the closing phenylalanine or tryptophan. The D gene is left open where the match is weak. Where a row states a size, it is once, few, many or the class of an expanded clone; other rows omit it.

CDR3aa: CATSGFGYGYTF
CDR3nt: TGTGCCACCAGCGGATTTGGGTATGGCTACACCTTC
abundance: -
d_gene: -
j_gene: TRBJ1-2
v_gene: TRBV7-9

CDR3aa: CASSIDVGRDRVNNEQFF
CDR3nt: TGTGCCAGTAGTATAGATGTGGGCCGGGACAGGGTTAACAATGAGCAGTTCTTC
abundance: -
d_gene: TRBD1
j_gene: TRBJ2-1
v_gene: TRBV19

CDR3aa: CASSFQAANTGELFF
CDR3nt: TGTGCCAGCAGCTTTCAGGCCGCGAACACCGGGGAGCTGTTTTTT
abundance: -
d_gene: -
j_gene: TRBJ2-2
v_gene: TRBV7-9

CDR3aa: CASSTGLVGGEQYF
CDR3nt: TGCGCCAGCAGCACCGGACTAGTAGGGGGCGAGCAGTACTTC
abundance: few
d_gene: -
j_gene: TRBJ2-7
v_gene: TRBV5-1

CDR3aa: CASSRRGGLSGPGELFF
CDR3nt: TGTGCCAGTAGTCGCCGGGGGGGCTTAAGTGGGCCCGGGGAGCTGTTTTTT
abundance: -
d_gene: TRBD2
j_gene: TRBJ2-2
v_gene: TRBV19

CDR3aa: CSASGDRDSYSNQPQHF
CDR3nt: TGCAGTGCTAGTGGGGACAGGGACTCTTATAGCAATCAGCCCCAGCATTTT
abundance: few
d_gene: TRBD1
j_gene: TRBJ1-5
v_gene: TRBV20-1

CDR3aa: CASSIALRTEAFF
CDR3nt: TGTGCCAGTAGTATCGCATTGAGGACTGAAGCTTTCTTT
abundance: -
d_gene: -
j_gene: TRBJ1-1
v_gene: TRBV19

CDR3aa: CASSQDPDRTTYGYTF
CDR3nt: TGCGCCAGCAGCCAAGATCCTGACAGGACTACTTATGGCTACACCTTC
abundance: once
d_gene: -
j_gene: TRBJ1-2
v_gene: TRBV4-3

CDR3aa: CASSLPGGPDEQFF
CDR3nt: TGTGCCAGCAGCCTCCCGGGAGGGCCCGATGAGCAGTTCTTC
abundance: once
d_gene: TRBD2
j_gene: TRBJ2-1
v_gene: TRBV9

CDR3aa: CASRLDRSTDTQYF
CDR3nt: TGTGCCAGCAGACTGGACCGTAGCACAGATACGCAGTATTTT
abundance: -
d_gene: -
j_gene: TRBJ2-3
v_gene: TRBV28

CDR3aa: CATSRDGQPEETQYF
CDR3nt: TGTGCCACCAGCAGAGATGGACAGCCCGAAGAGACCCAGTACTTC
abundance: -
d_gene: -
j_gene: TRBJ2-5
v_gene: TRBV15

CDR3aa: CASSPGVGYTGELFF
CDR3nt: TGTGCCAGCAGCCCCGGAGTAGGGTACACCGGGGAGCTGTTTTTT
abundance: -
d_gene: -
j_gene: TRBJ2-2
v_gene: TRBV7-3

CDR3aa: CASSKRDRPMNTEAFF
CDR3nt: TGTGCCAGCAGCAAAAGGGACAGACCGATGAACACTGAAGCTTTCTTT
abundance: -
d_gene: -
j_gene: TRBJ1-1
v_gene: TRBV21-1

CDR3aa: CASSLEAITIEQFF
CDR3nt: TGTGCCAGCAGCTTAGAGGCCATTACAATTGAGCAGTTCTTC
abundance: once
d_gene: -
j_gene: TRBJ2-1
v_gene: TRBV7-2

CDR3aa: CASSLILGGQETQYF
CDR3nt: TGTGCCAGCAGTTTAATCCTGGGGGGGCAAGAGACCCAGTACTTC
abundance: -
d_gene: TRBD2
j_gene: TRBJ2-5
v_gene: TRBV28

CDR3aa: CASSGDRENTEAFF
CDR3nt: TGTGCCAGCAGTGGGGACAGGGAGAACACTGAAGCTTTCTTT
abundance: -
d_gene: TRBD1
j_gene: TRBJ1-1
v_gene: TRBV25-1

CDR3aa: CASSDQGLAGGSDTQYF
CDR3nt: TGTGCCAGCAGTGATCAGGGACTAGCGGGAGGTTCGGATACGCAGTATTTT
abundance: once
d_gene: TRBD2
j_gene: TRBJ2-3
v_gene: TRBV6-1

CDR3aa: CASSQGTLSGNTIYF
CDR3nt: TGCGCCAGCAGCCAAGGAACCCTCTCTGGAAACACCATATATTTT
abundance: -
d_gene: -
j_gene: TRBJ1-3
v_gene: TRBV4-1

CDR3aa: CASSLGGSMTYGYTF
CDR3nt: TGTGCCAGCAGCTTGGGGGGGAGTATGACTTATGGCTACACCTTC
abundance: -
d_gene: -
j_gene: TRBJ1-2
v_gene: TRBV5-4

CDR3aa: CASGFRTVGTDTQYF
CDR3nt: TGTGCTAGTGGTTTTAGGACAGTAGGCACAGATACGCAATATTTT
abundance: -
d_gene: -
j_gene: TRBJ2-3
v_gene: TRBV12-5

CDR3aa: CASRAGGEAFF
CDR3nt: TGTGCCAGCAGGGCCGGGGGTGAAGCTTTCTTT
abundance: hyperexpanded
d_gene: -
j_gene: TRBJ1-1
v_gene: TRBV2

CDR3aa: CSVVMPNSNQLQHF
CDR3nt: TGCAGCGTTGTAATGCCGAATAGCAATCAGCTCCAGCATTTT
abundance: -
d_gene: -
j_gene: TRBJ1-5
v_gene: TRBV29-1

CDR3aa: CASSFTTGSNTGELFF
CDR3nt: TGTGCCAGCAGCTTTACGACAGGTTCGAACACCGGGGAGCTGTTTTTT
abundance: -
d_gene: -
j_gene: TRBJ2-2
v_gene: TRBV5-4

CDR3aa: CASSLTVGSTEAFF
CDR3nt: TGTGCCAGCAGCTTAACGGTTGGTAGCACTGAAGCTTTCTTT
abundance: few
d_gene: -
j_gene: TRBJ1-1
v_gene: TRBV7-8

CDR3aa: CASSWGHGLFF
CDR3nt: TGTGCCAGCAGTTGGGGACACGGGTTGTTTTTT
abundance: once
d_gene: -
j_gene: TRBJ1-4
v_gene: TRBV12-3/TRBV12-4

CDR3aa: CASSFFKISGANVLTF
CDR3nt: TGTGCCAGCAGCTTTTTTAAAATCTCTGGGGCCAACGTCCTGACTTTC
abundance: -
d_gene: -
j_gene: TRBJ2-6
v_gene: TRBV7-8

CDR3aa: CASSQGYLAGELFF
CDR3nt: TGTGCCAGCAGCCAAGGCTACTTGGCCGGGGAGCTGTTTTTT
abundance: -
d_gene: -
j_gene: TRBJ2-2
v_gene: TRBV3-1/TRBV3-2

CDR3aa: CASSAAGWGNTIYF
CDR3nt: TGTGCCAGCAGCGCAGCAGGGTGGGGAAACACCATATATTTT
abundance: -
d_gene: -
j_gene: TRBJ1-3
v_gene: TRBV7-2

CDR3aa: CSAEGTVTHGYGYTF
CDR3nt: TGCAGCGCCGAAGGGACAGTCACACATGGCTATGGCTACACCTTC
abundance: -
d_gene: TRBD1
j_gene: TRBJ1-2
v_gene: TRBV29-1

CDR3aa: CASTNRGHGYTF
CDR3nt: TGTGCCAGCACCAACAGGGGGCATGGCTACACCTTC
abundance: -
d_gene: TRBD1
j_gene: TRBJ1-2
v_gene: TRBV5-6

CDR3aa: CASSQDRRPNTEAFF
CDR3nt: TGCGCCAGCAGCCAAGATAGGCGGCCGAACACTGAAGCTTTCTTT
abundance: -
d_gene: -
j_gene: TRBJ1-1
v_gene: TRBV4-1

CDR3aa: CSVPGRGLGETQYF
CDR3nt: TGCAGCGTTCCGGGCAGGGGGTTGGGGGAGACCCAGTACTTC
abundance: -
d_gene: TRBD1
j_gene: TRBJ2-5
v_gene: TRBV29-1

CDR3aa: CASSPHLNEQYF
CDR3nt: TGTGCCAGCAGCCCGCATCTAAACGAGCAGTACTTC
abundance: -
d_gene: -
j_gene: TRBJ2-7
v_gene: TRBV7-9

CDR3aa: CAISESGTSDPTYEQYF
CDR3nt: TGTGCCATCAGTGAGTCCGGGACTAGCGATCCGACCTACGAGCAGTACTTC
abundance: -
d_gene: TRBD2
j_gene: TRBJ2-7
v_gene: TRBV10-3

CDR3aa: CASAQGDTEAFF
CDR3nt: TGTGCCAGCGCGCAGGGGGACACTGAAGCTTTCTTT
abundance: -
d_gene: TRBD1
j_gene: TRBJ1-1
v_gene: TRBV18

CDR3aa: CASSNPSGGHEQYF
CDR3nt: TGTGCCAGCTCCAACCCTAGCGGGGGTCACGAGCAGTACTTC
abundance: -
d_gene: TRBD2
j_gene: TRBJ2-7
v_gene: TRBV28

CDR3aa: CASGTGQETQYF
CDR3nt: TGTGCCAGTGGGACGGGTCAAGAGACCCAGTACTTC
abundance: -
d_gene: -
j_gene: TRBJ2-5
v_gene: TRBV27

CDR3aa: CASRDRQPNEKLFF
CDR3nt: TGTGCCAGTAGGGACAGACAACCTAATGAAAAACTGTTTTTT
abundance: once
d_gene: -
j_gene: TRBJ1-4
v_gene: TRBV19